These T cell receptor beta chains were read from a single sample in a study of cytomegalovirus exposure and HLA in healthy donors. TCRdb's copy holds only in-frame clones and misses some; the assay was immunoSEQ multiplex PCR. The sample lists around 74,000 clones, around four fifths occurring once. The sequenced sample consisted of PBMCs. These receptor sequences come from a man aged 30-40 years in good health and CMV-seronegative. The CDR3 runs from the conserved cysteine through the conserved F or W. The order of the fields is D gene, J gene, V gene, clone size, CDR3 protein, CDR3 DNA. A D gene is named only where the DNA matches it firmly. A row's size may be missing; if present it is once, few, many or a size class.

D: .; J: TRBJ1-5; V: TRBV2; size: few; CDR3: CASSTYQPQHF; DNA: TGTGCCAGCAGTACTTATCAGCCCCAGCATTTT
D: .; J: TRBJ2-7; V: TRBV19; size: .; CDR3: CASSIPQGYEQYF; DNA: TGTGCCAGTAGTATCCCGCAGGGCTACGAGCAGTACTTC
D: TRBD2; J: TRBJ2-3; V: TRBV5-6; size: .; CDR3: CASSLAAGAPTDTQYF; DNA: TGTGCCAGCAGCTTGGCAGCGGGGGCCCCCACAGATACGCAGTATTTT
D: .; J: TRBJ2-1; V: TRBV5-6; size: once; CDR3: CASSVRNEQFF; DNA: TGTGCCAGCAGCGTACGGAATGAGCAGTTCTTC
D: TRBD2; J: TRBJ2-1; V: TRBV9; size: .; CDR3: CASSVFSLAGGKEQFF; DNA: TGTGCCAGCAGCGTATTCTCTCTAGCGGGAGGTAAGGAGCAGTTCTTC
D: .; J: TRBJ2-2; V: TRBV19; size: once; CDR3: CASRDRLYTGELFF; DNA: TGTGCCAGTAGAGACCGACTCTACACCGGGGAGCTGTTTTTT
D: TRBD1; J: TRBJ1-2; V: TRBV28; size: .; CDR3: CASSPGDRGFFYTF; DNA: TGTGCCAGCAGCCCAGGGGACAGGGGGTTTTTTTACACCTTC
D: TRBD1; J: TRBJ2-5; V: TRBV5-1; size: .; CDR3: CASSLGTGGSSVRETQYF; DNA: TGCGCCAGCAGCCTGGGGACAGGGGGGTCCTCGGTGAGAGAGACCCAGTACTTC
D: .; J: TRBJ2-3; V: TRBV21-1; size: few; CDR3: CASSPLPGYYPPDTQYF; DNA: TGTGCCAGCAGCCCGCTCCCAGGGTACTACCCGCCAGATACGCAGTATTTT
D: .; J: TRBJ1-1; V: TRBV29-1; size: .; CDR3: CSVVRRLNTEAFF; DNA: TGCAGCGTTGTCAGGCGTTTGAACACTGAAGCTTTCTTT
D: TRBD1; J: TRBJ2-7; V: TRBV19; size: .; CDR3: CATRDRGTYEQYF; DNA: TGTGCCACCCGGGACAGGGGTACCTACGAGCAGTACTTC
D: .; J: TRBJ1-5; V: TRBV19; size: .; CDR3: CASSIPGVSGNQPQHF; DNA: TGTGCCAGTAGTATTCCGGGGGTTTCTGGCAATCAGCCCCAGCATTTT
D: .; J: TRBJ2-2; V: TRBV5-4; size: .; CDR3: CASRQDTNTGELFF; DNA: TGTGCCAGCAGACAAGACACGAACACCGGGGAGCTGTTTTTT
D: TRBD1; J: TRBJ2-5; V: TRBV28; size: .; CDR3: CASSLTGAEKETQYF; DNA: TGTGCCAGCAGTTTAACAGGGGCGGAGAAAGAGACCCAGTACTTC
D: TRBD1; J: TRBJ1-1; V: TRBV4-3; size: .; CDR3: CASSPLGQGNTEAFF; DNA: TGCGCCAGCAGCCCGCTAGGACAGGGCAACACTGAAGCTTTCTTT
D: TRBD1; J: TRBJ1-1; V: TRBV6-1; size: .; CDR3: CACTDRGLKKAFF; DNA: TGTGCCTGCACCGACAGGGGCTTAAAAAAGGCTTTCTTT
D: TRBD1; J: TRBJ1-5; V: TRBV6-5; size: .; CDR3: CASSPQGAGQPQHF; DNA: TGTGCCAGCAGTCCACAGGGGGCAGGTCAGCCCCAGCATTTT
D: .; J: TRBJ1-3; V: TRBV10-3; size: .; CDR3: CAISGSILRSGNTIYF; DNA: TGTGCCATCAGTGGGAGTATACTTCGATCTGGAAACACCATATATTTT
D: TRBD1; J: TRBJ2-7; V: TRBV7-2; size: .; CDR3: CASSLVHTGGSYEQYF; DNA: TGTGCCAGCAGCTTAGTTCACACAGGGGGATCCTACGAGCAGTACTTC